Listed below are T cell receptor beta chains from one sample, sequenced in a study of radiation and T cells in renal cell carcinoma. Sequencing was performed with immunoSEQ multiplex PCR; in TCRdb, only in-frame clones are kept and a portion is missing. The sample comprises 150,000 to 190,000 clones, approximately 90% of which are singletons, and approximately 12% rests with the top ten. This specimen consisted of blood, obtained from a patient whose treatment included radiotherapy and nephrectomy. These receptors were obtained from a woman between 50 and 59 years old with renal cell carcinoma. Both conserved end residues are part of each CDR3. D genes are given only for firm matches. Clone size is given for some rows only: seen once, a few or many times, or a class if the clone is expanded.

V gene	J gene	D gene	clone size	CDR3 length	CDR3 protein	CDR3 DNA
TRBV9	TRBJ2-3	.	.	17	CASSISIGSQPSDTQYF	TGTGCCAGCAGCATCAGCATCGGGTCCCAACCTTCAGATACGCAGTATTTT
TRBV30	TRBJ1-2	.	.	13	CASSAARNYGYTF	TGTGCCTCCTCCGCCGCCCGCAACTATGGCTACACCTTC
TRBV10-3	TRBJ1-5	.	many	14	CAIRHTGPNQPQHF	TGTGCCATCAGGCATACAGGTCCCAATCAGCCCCAGCATTTT
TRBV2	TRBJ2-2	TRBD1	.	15	CASRARQGAAGELFF	TGTGCCAGCAGGGCCAGACAGGGGGCGGCCGGGGAGCTGTTTTTT
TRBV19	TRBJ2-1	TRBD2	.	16	CASSIGSRGGNDEQFF	TGTGCCAGTAGTATAGGATCGCGGGGGGGCAACGACGAGCAGTTCTTC
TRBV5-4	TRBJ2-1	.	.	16	CASSSRGPGSYNEQFF	TGTGCCAGCAGCTCGAGGGGTCCAGGGTCCTACAATGAGCAGTTCTTC
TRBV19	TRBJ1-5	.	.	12	CASSPMNQPQHF	TGTGCCAGTAGCCCCATGAATCAGCCCCAGCATTTT
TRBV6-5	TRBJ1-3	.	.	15	CASSRDRSSGNTIYF	TGTGCCAGCAGTCGTGACAGGTCTTCTGGAAACACCATATATTTT
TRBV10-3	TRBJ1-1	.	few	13	CAISEVGDTEAFF	TGTGCCATCAGTGAGGTCGGGGACACTGAAGCTTTCTTT
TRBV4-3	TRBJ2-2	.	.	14	CASSQEQGTGELFF	TGCGCCAGCAGCCAGGAACAGGGAACCGGGGAGCTGTTTTTT
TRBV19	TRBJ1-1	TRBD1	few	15	CATFSRTGRNTEAFF	TGTGCCACCTTTTCCCGGACAGGGAGGAACACTGAAGCTTTCTTT
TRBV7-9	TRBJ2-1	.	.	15	CASRQGDGYYNEQFF	TGTGCCAGCAGACAAGGCGACGGTTATTACAATGAGCAGTTCTTC
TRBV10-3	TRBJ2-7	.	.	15	CAIKTGTTLPYEQYF	TGTGCCATCAAAACAGGGACTACCTTACCCTACGAGCAGTACTTC
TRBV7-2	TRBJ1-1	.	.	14	CASSPREARGEAFF	TGTGCCAGCAGCCCGCGGGAGGCCAGAGGTGAAGCTTTCTTT
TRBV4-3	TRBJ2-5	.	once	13	CASSPTRQETQYF	TGCGCCAGCAGCCCGACTAGACAAGAGACCCAGTACTTC
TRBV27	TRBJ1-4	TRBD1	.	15	CASSLRDRGIEKLFF	TGTGCCAGCAGTTTAAGGGACAGGGGAATCGAAAAACTGTTTTTT
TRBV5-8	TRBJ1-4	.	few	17	CASSLDLLGRTNEKLFF	TGTGCCAGCAGCTTGGATTTACTGGGGAGGACTAATGAAAAACTGTTTTTT
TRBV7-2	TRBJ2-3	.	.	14	CASSLDVTTDTQYF	TGTGCCAGCAGCCTGGACGTCACGACAGATACGCAGTATTTT
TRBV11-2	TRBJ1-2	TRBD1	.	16	CASSRDRGKGRDGYTF	TGTGCCAGCAGCCGTGACAGGGGGAAGGGACGCGATGGCTACACCTTC
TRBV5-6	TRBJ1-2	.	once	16	CASSLKAGALEDGYTF	TGTGCCAGCAGCTTGAAGGCCGGGGCCCTAGAGGATGGCTACACCTTC
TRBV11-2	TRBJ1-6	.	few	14	CATARGKNNSPLHF	TGTGCCACAGCGAGGGGAAAAAATAATTCACCCCTCCACTTT
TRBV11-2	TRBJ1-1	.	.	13	CASSLFKGHEAFF	TGTGCCAGCAGCCTCTTTAAAGGACATGAAGCTTTCTTT
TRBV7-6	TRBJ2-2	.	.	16	CASSSGPLGNTGELFF	TGTGCCAGCAGCTCGGGTCCCCTAGGGAACACCGGGGAGCTGTTTTTT
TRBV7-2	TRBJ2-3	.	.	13	CASSLLLADTQYF	TGTGCCAGCAGCTTGCTACTAGCAGATACGCAGTATTTT
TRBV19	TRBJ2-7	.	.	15	CASRFRDADSYEQYF	TGTGCCAGTAGGTTCCGGGACGCAGACTCCTACGAGCAGTACTTC
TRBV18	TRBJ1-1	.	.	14	CASSPDLMNTEAFF	TGTGCCAGCTCACCAGATCTAATGAACACTGAAGCTTTCTTT
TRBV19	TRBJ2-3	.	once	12	CATGASLGTQYF	TGTGCCACGGGGGCCTCGTTAGGTACGCAGTATTTT
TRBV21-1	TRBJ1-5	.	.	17	CASSKVPPTYSNQPQHF	TGTGCCAGCAGCAAAGTTCCCCCCACTTATAGCAATCAGCCCCAGCATTTT
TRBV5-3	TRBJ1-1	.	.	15	CARSQSTVLNTEAFF	TGTGCCAGAAGCCAATCGACAGTACTTAACACTGAAGCTTTCTTT
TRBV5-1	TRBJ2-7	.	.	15	CASSLAFQGVGEQYF	TGCGCCAGCAGCTTGGCTTTTCAGGGAGTCGGCGAGCAGTACTTC
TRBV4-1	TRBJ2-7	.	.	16	CASSQAGRDGLYEQYF	TGCGCCAGCAGCCAAGCCGGGCGGGACGGACTCTACGAGCAGTACTTC
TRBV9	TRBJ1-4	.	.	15	CASSVGVGSNEKLFF	TGTGCCAGCAGCGTAGGGGTTGGGTCTAATGAAAAACTGTTTTTT
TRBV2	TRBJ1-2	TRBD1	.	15	CASSEGQGSVVGYTF	TGTGCCAGCAGTGAGGGACAGGGTTCTGTGGTAGGCTACACCTTC
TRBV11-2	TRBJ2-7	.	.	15	CASSLLGQDSYEQYF	TGTGCCAGCAGCTTACTTGGGCAGGACTCCTACGAGCAGTACTTC
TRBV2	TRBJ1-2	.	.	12	CASSETGPGYTF	TGTGCCAGCAGTGAGACAGGACCTGGCTACACCTTC
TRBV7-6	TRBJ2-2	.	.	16	CASSLKVSKNTGELFF	TGTGCCAGCAGCTTAAAGGTCTCAAAGAACACCGGGGAGCTGTTTTTT
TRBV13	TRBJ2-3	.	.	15	CASSSPSKGRDTQYF	TGTGCCAGCAGCTCCCCCAGCAAGGGCCGAGATACGCAGTATTTT
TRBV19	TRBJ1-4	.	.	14	CASSNRVEGEKLFF	TGTGCCAGTAGTAACCGGGTCGAGGGTGAAAAACTGTTTTTT
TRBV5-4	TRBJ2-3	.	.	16	CASSKGTLGGTDTQYF	TGTGCCAGCAGCAAAGGGACACTCGGGGGCACAGATACGCAGTATTTT
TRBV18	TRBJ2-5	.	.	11	CASRGGETQYF	TGTGCCAGCAGAGGTGGGGAGACCCAGTACTTC